This T cell receptor beta chain was recovered during a study of T-cell reconstitution after alpha-beta-depleted transplantation in children. Using unique molecular identifiers, the investigators prepared the TCRbeta library. In TCRdb, the PCR reads were re-called with MiXCR into one record per CDR3 protein. The sample includes hundreds of thousands of distinct CDR3 sequences, 16% of them seen just once. Here the sequenced sample was PBMCs from the stem cell graft donor, taken from the stem cell graft. This clonotype was sampled from a human donor who donated a stem cell graft to a child with acute myeloid leukemia.

Written as DNA, the CDR3 is TGTGCCAGCAGCCAAGAGGACAGGGCAGGAAAACTGTTTTTT. Amino acids: CASSQEDRAGKLFF. V gene TRBV3-1 combines with J gene TRBJ1-4, with 8 bases aligning to TRBD1. Germline loops: CDR1 LGHDT, CDR2 YNNKEL (reference sequence). The CDR3 is made up of 14 amino acids. V lost 0 bases to trimming and J lost 10 bases; unmatched junction nucleotides: 4.